The 20 T cell receptor beta chains presented below share a single source sample, sequenced in a study of control samples from healthy donors and cancer patients. Only in-frame clones appear in the TCRdb table, and some are missing; sequencing was by immunoSEQ multiplex PCR. The sample lists approximately 150,000 clones, about 90% occurring once. Sequencing input: blood. These receptors were collected from a young man in good health.

This clone was seen once. V and J are TRBV19 and TRBJ2-7, with 13 bases matching TRBD2. This CDR3 is built from 17 residues. Losses at the gene ends were 4 bases for V and 0 bases for J; bases not matched to a gene: 6. The germline V gene encodes CDR1 LNHDA and CDR2 SQIVND (reference sequence). The CDR3 protein is CASSTPGLAGVSYEQYF. DNA for the CDR3: TGTGCCAGTAGTACGCCCGGACTAGCGGGGGTCTCCTACGAGCAGTACTTC.

The chain couples TRBV6-5 to TRBJ1-1; D perhaps matches TRBD1 (5 bases). The CDR3 runs 13 residues. Germline CDR1 reads MNHEY; CDR2 reads SVGAGI. V was cut by 6 bases and J by 2 bases, with 10 bases left in between. Written as DNA, the CDR3 is TGTGCCAGCAGATCTCAGGGTAACACTGAAGCTTTCTTT. Translating gives CASRSQGNTEAFF.

The chain combines TRBV6-5 with TRBJ2-1, with a weak D call TRBD2 (5 bases). V was shortened by 0 bases and J by 7 bases, with 10 bases between the two germline ends. The V gene's germline CDR1 is MNHEY and CDR2 SVGAGI. The CDR3 is 14 residues long. The CDR3 loop is CASSYSKVANEQFF. The CDR3 DNA follows: TGTGCCAGCAGTTACTCGAAAGTAGCGAATGAGCAGTTCTTC.

This clone was seen once. V and J are TRBV27 and TRBJ2-1; 13 nucleotides line up with TRBD2. The CDR3 contains 13 residues. The germline CDR1 and CDR2 sequences are MNHEY and SMNVEV (reference sequence). The V and J ends lost 5 bases and 10 bases, in that order; junction bases with no gene match: 2. CDR3 sequence reads: CASSMTSGGEQFF. The CDR3 region has the DNA TGTGCCAGCAGTATGACTAGCGGGGGGGAGCAGTTCTTC.

This chain joins TRBV4-1 and TRBJ2-7; no definite D call. Germline-derived CDR1 and CDR2 are MGHRA and YSYEKL. This CDR3 is built from 12 residues. Trimming shortened V by 4 bases and J by 3 bases, and 7 bases separated the two germline ends. CDR3 residues: CASSLDRYEQYF. CDR3 bases: TGCGCCAGCAGCCTGGACCGCTACGAGCAGTACTTC.

The chain recombines TRBV24-1 with TRBJ1-6, with D uncertain. The CDR3 loop spans 13 amino acids. Germline V lookup: CDR1 KGHDR, CDR2 SFDVKD. V was shortened by 4 bases and J by 9 bases, with 9 bases between the two germline ends. Here the CDR3 reads CATSDSEFSPLHF. Here the CDR3 DNA reads TGTGCCACCAGTGACTCTGAGTTTTCACCCCTCCACTTT.

The chain has TRBV7-2 and TRBJ1-2; TRBD1 agrees at 8 bases. V was pared by 5 bases and J by 2 bases, with 13 bases of the junction left unmatched. Per the germline V gene, CDR1 is SGHTA and CDR2 is FQGNSA. This CDR3 contains 17 residues. The CDR3: CASSQRGRGLGNYGYTF. The CDR3 nucleotides read TGTGCCAGCAGCCAAAGGGGCAGGGGGCTAGGAAACTATGGCTACACCTTC.

V gene TRBV5-4 combines with J gene TRBJ2-7, with TRBD2 matching 11 bases. The CDR3 is 14 residues long. The V and J ends lost 7 bases and 4 bases, in that order; junction bases with no gene match: 7. Germline V gives CDR1 SGHNT, CDR2 YYREEE (reference sequence). CDR3 loop: CASRLAGGPYEQYF. For the CDR3, the DNA is TGTGCCAGCCGATTAGCGGGGGGGCCGTACGAGCAGTACTTC.

The V gene is TRBV7-3, the J gene TRBJ1-1; D is uncertain. The CDR3 sequence is 15 residues long. Germline values: CDR1 SGHTA, CDR2 FQGTGA. V shed 5 bases and J shed 0 bases, with 13 bases lying between them. The CDR3 reads CASSPGPTMNTEAFF. For the CDR3, the DNA is TGTGCCAGCAGCCCAGGCCCCACAATGAACACTGAAGCTTTCTTT.

This sequence joins TRBV12-5 and TRBJ1-1; TRBD1 agrees at 8 bases. The CDR3 totals 13 residues. Germline trimming cut 1 base from V and 10 bases from J; bases unmatched to any gene: 5. Germline loops: CDR1 LGHNT, CDR2 FRNRAP. CDR3 loop: CASGLGSGTGAFF. The CDR3 DNA reads as TGTGCTAGTGGTTTGGGCTCCGGGACAGGAGCTTTCTTT.

The chain uses TRBV30 and TRBJ2-3, with 9 bases fitting TRBD1. This CDR3 has 15 residues. V dropped 4 bases and J dropped 4; count of bases not matched to a gene: 9. CDR1 is GTSNPN and CDR2 is SVGIG in the germline V gene (reference sequence). The DNA for the CDR3 is TGTGCCTGGACACCCGGGACAGGGTGGGCAGATACGCAGTATTTT. The encoded protein is CAWTPGTGWADTQYF. Filled out from reference TRBV30 and TRBJ2-3, the complete variable domain reads SQTIHQWPATLVQPVGSPLSLECTVEGTSNPNLYWYRQAAGRGLQLLFYSVGIGQISSEVPQNLSASRPQDRQFILSSKKLLLSDSGFYLCAWTPGTGWADTQYFGPGTRLTVL.

The chain combines TRBV28 with TRBJ2-3; the D is unclear. Trimming cost V 3 bases and J 1 base, with 8 bases left between them. CDR1 MDHEN and CDR2 SYDVKM come from the germline V gene. The CDR3 runs 14 residues. The DNA for the CDR3 is TGTGCCAGCAGTTTCGATCAGGGCACAGATACGCAGTATTTT. The encoded protein is CASSFDQGTDTQYF.

The rearrangement uses TRBV6-4 and TRBJ2-3; perhaps TRBD2 as D (6 bases). Germline CDR1 and CDR2: MRHNA and SNTAGT. There are 16 residues in the CDR3. Trimming cost V 5 bases and J 4 bases, with 19 bases left between them. The CDR3 DNA is TGTGCCAGCAGTCAAGCCCCGGGCGGGGTGGCAGATACGCAGTATTTT. This encodes CASSQAPGGVADTQYF.

V gene TRBV19 combines with J gene TRBJ2-3; D unclear. The germline gives CDR1 LNHDA, CDR2 SQIVND (reference sequence). V was clipped by 3 bases and J by 2 bases, with 9 bases between them. The CDR3 extends over 14 amino acids. The CDR3 spells CASSIKFSTDTQYF. Here the CDR3 DNA reads TGTGCCAGTAGTATTAAATTTTCCACAGATACGCAGTATTTT.

In regard to this clone: The same CDR3 also results from other DNA sequences found in this sample. V gene TRBV21-1 combines with J gene TRBJ2-7; the table's D call TRBD2 went unverified against the DNA. TRBV21-1 is a known pseudogene. The length of the CDR3 is 16 residues. The CDR3 DNA reads TGTGCCAGCAGCAAAGATGGCGGCCACGGGGGGCTCGAGCAGTACTTC. Amino acid sequence: CASSKDGGHGGLEQYF.

The sample holds a few counts of this clone. This chain connects TRBV5-5 to TRBJ1-1; tentatively, D is TRBD1 (5 bases). The CDR3 covers 16 residues. Trimming took 4 bases from V and 3 from J, leaving 19 bases between them. CDR1 is SGHKS, CDR2 YYEKEE, per germline (reference sequence). The CDR3 DNA reads TGTGCCAGCAGCCCCCGGGCAGGGTGGTTGTACACTGAAGCTTTCTTT. As protein: CASSPRAGWLYTEAFF.

The J gene is TRBJ2-7, the V gene TRBV7-2; D possibly uses TRBD1 or TRBD2 (5 bases each). V was shortened by 1 base and J by 7 bases, with 11 bases between the two germline ends. This CDR3 region has 13 residues. Germline V gene lookup returns CDR1 SGHTA and CDR2 FQGNSA. CDR3 DNA: TGTGCCAGCAGCTTAGTTCAGGGAGATGAGCAGTACTTC. Translating it yields CASSLVQGDEQYF.

The chain has TRBV19 and TRBJ1-5; 8 positions agree with TRBD1. The germline V gene has CDR1 LNHDA and CDR2 SQIVND (reference sequence). V was pared by 7 bases and J by 2 bases, with 13 bases of the junction left unmatched. CDR3 length: 17 residues. CDR3 amino acids: CASKFSQTGARNQPQHF. The CDR3 DNA reads as TGTGCCAGTAAATTCAGTCAGACAGGGGCCCGCAATCAGCCCCAGCATTTT.

This clone appeared once. The chain is built from TRBV5-1 and TRBJ1-4; a possible D gene is TRBD1 (6 bases). Germline CDR1 is SGHRS and CDR2 is YFSETQ. Deletions cut 0 bases from V and 8 bases from J, with 14 bases between. CDR3 length equals 15 residues. CDR3 DNA: TGCGCCAGCAGCTTGGAAAACAGGGTGAGAGAAAAACTGTTTTTT. Its translation is CASSLENRVREKLFF.

V gene TRBV30 combines with J gene TRBJ1-1; TRBD1 matches at 9 bases. The CDR3 extends over 13 amino acids. The V gene's germline CDR1 is GTSNPN and CDR2 SVGIG (reference sequence). V gave up 5 bases and J gave up 3 bases; unmatched junction bases: 4. CDR3 bases: TGTGCCTGGGACAGGGGGAGGGACACTGAAGCTTTCTTT. Translation gives CAWDRGRDTEAFF.